These 32 T cell receptor beta chains share one sample of origin, sequenced in a study of blood T cells in healthy people across ages. PCR was performed a second time for about 7 to 11 cycles using a sample-barcoded 5' primer and a J-beta primer mix. TCRdb fed the 5' RACE reads into MiXCR, producing one record per CDR3 protein. The repertoire holds roughly 1 million distinct CDR3 sequences, with approximately 25% as singletons. The same sample was also studied in work on T cells of mothers and their children.

The sample taken for sequencing was blood. Receptor source: a girl aged 2 to 10 in good health.

The rearrangement uses TRBV29-1 and TRBJ2-1; D might be TRBD1 (6 bases). The CDR3 contains 12 residues. Germline lookup yields CDR1 SQVTM and CDR2 ANQGSEA. Trimming stripped 7 bases from V and 5 bases from J, with 12 bases between. CDR3 sequence (DNA): TGCAGCGGCCAGCCAGGGGACAATGAGCAGTTCTTC. Translating gives CSGQPGDNEQFF.

As for this clonotype: Since no conserved phenylalanine or tryptophan closes the CDR3, a read error is the likely cause. V and J are TRBV7-3 and TRBJ2-1, with unresolved D. Germline values: CDR1 SGHTA, CDR2 FQGTGA. V dropped 0 bases and J dropped 6 bases, with 15 bases sitting between them. This CDR3 spans 16 amino acids. Here the CDR3 reads CASSLTLGFGTNEQFL. DNA of the CDR3: TGTGCCAGCAGCTTAACTTTGGGGTTCGGTACCAATGAGCAGTTCCTC.

The genes are TRBV3-1 and TRBJ1-4, with 7 bases aligning to TRBD1. The CDR3 consists of 14 residues. Germline loops: CDR1 LGHDT, CDR2 YNNKEL (reference sequence). V was pared by 6 bases and J by 8 bases, with 9 bases of the junction left unmatched. In DNA form, the CDR3 reads TGTGCCAGCAGTGGACAGGTCGAAGAAGAAAAACTGTTTTTT. It translates to CASSGQVEEEKLFF. Full variable domain (remainder filled in from reference TRBV3-1 and TRBJ1-4): DTAVSQTPKYLVTQMGNDKSIKCEQNLGHDTMYWYKQDSKKFLKIMFSYNNKELIINETVPNRFSPKSPDKAHLNLHINSLELGDSAVYFCASSGQVEEEKLFFGSGTQLSVL.

This clonotype has a count of ten or more. V gene TRBV18 combines with J gene TRBJ2-2, with 9 bases matching TRBD2. The CDR3 is 17 amino acids. Unmatched junction bases numbered 11, after V lost 3 bases and J lost 6 bases. The germline V gene encodes CDR1 KGHSH and CDR2 LQKENI. CDR3 sequence: CASSPRPGLAFPGELFF. The CDR3 DNA reads as TGTGCCAGCTCACCGCGTCCGGGACTAGCTTTCCCCGGGGAGCTGTTTTTT.

This chain joins TRBV7-3 and TRBJ2-1, with 9 bases identical to TRBD2. This CDR3 has 17 residues. Germline trimming cut 2 bases from V and 4 bases from J; bases unmatched to any gene: 9. The germline gives CDR1 SGHTA, CDR2 FQGTGA. The CDR3 region is CASSLGFSGSPYNEQFF. For the CDR3, the DNA is TGTGCCAGCAGCTTAGGGTTTAGCGGGAGCCCATACAATGAGCAGTTCTTC.

The chain couples TRBV7-2 to TRBJ1-1; D might be TRBD1 (5 bases). The CDR3 is 13 residues long. The germline V and J ends were trimmed by 2 bases and 9 bases, with 13 bases remaining between them. Germline V gives CDR1 SGHTA, CDR2 FQGNSA. CDR3 region: CASSLRGQQQAFF. The CDR3 DNA follows: TGTGCCAGCAGCTTAAGGGGTCAACAGCAAGCTTTCTTT.

This clonotype has more than one count but fewer than ten. The rearrangement joins TRBV24-1 to TRBJ2-3, with 8 bases matching TRBD1. The CDR3 is 14 amino acids. V gave up 4 bases and J gave up 4 bases; unmatched junction bases: 3. CDR1 KGHDR and CDR2 SFDVKD come from the germline V gene. CDR3: CATSEQGGADTQYF. The CDR3, as DNA: TGTGCCACCAGTGAACAGGGGGGTGCAGATACGCAGTATTTT.

The chain is built from TRBV6-5 and TRBJ2-7; tentative D call: TRBD2 (6 bases). Germline V gene lookup returns CDR1 MNHEY and CDR2 SVGAGI. The V end was cut by 7 bases, the J end by 4 bases, with 14 bases between. The CDR3 has 13 residues. The CDR3 nucleotides read TGTGCCAGCACGCGCCCCGGGACTTACGAGCAGTACTTC. Its translation: CASTRPGTYEQYF.

The chain joins TRBV28 to TRBJ2-7; D is unclear. CDR1 MDHEN and CDR2 SYDVKM come from the germline V gene. The V end lost 2 bases, the J end lost 7 bases, and 12 bases lay between the germline ends. The CDR3 totals 13 residues. DNA for the CDR3: TGTGCCAGCAGTTTACTCTCCATTAGGGAGCAGTACTTC. This gives the protein CASSLLSIREQYF.

V usage is TRBV12-3 or TRBV12-4 and J usage is TRBJ1-1, with D possibly being TRBD1 (6 bases). This CDR3 has 15 residues. V was pared by 6 bases and J by 6 bases, with 20 bases between. The CDR3 loop is CASSPKQGKRAEAFF. The CDR3 coding sequence is TGTGCCAGCAGCCCCAAACAGGGTAAGAGGGCTGAAGCTTTCTTT.

This clonotype was counted once. The chain joins TRBV4-3 to TRBJ2-1; TRBD2 aligns across 9 bases. The junction had 4 bases not matched to a gene; V was cut back by 0 bases and J by 7 bases. The V gene's germline CDR1 is LGHNA and CDR2 YSLEER. The CDR3 loop spans 15 amino acids. DNA of the CDR3: TGCGCCAGCAGCCAAGATCTGAGCGGGGGGAATGAGCAGTTCTTC. Protein sequence: CASSQDLSGGNEQFF.

The gene calls are TRBV29-1 and TRBJ1-1; perhaps TRBD1 as D (5 bases). Germline assignment: CDR1 SQVTM and CDR2 ANQGSEA. Trimming removed 7 bases from V and 3 bases from J, with 15 bases in between. There are 13 residues in the CDR3. CDR3 in amino acids: CSGSGFRDTEAFF. CDR3 sequence (DNA): TGCAGCGGATCAGGGTTTCGGGACACTGAAGCTTTCTTT.

This clonotype was counted at least ten times. V is TRBV7-2 and J is TRBJ2-7; D ambiguous. The CDR3 loop spans 11 amino acids. Germline V gene sequence: CDR1 SGHTA, CDR2 FQGNSA. V was cut by 6 bases and J by 3 bases, with 6 bases left in between. DNA of the CDR3: TGTGCCAGCAGGAAGGACTACGAGCAGTACTTC. Amino acid sequence: CASRKDYEQYF. The full variable domain, rest sourced from reference TRBV7-2 and TRBJ2-7, is GAGVSQSPSNKVTEKGKDVELRCDPISGHTALYWYRQSLGQGLEFLIYFQGNSAPDKSGLPSDRFSAERTGGSVSTLTIQRTQQEDSAVYLCASRKDYEQYFGPGTRLTVT.

This clonotype was counted only a few times. This sequence joins TRBV20-1 and TRBJ2-5, with unresolved D. CDR1 and CDR2 from the germline V gene are DFQATT and SNEGSKA (reference sequence). This CDR3 has 13 amino acids. Trimming cost V 3 bases and J 2 bases, with 10 bases left between them. DNA for the CDR3: TGCAGTGCTAGCTGGGCGGAGCAAGAGACCCAGTACTTC. Its translation: CSASWAEQETQYF.

The V gene is TRBV12-3 or TRBV12-4, the J gene TRBJ1-5; TRBD1 matches at 7 bases. With V trimmed by 6 bases and J by 7 bases, 6 bases remained unmatched. The CDR3 is 13 amino acids. The CDR3 DNA reads as TGTGCCAGCAGCAGACAGGGCGAGCAGCCCCAGCATTTT. This codes for CASSRQGEQPQHF.

In the case of this clonotype: A read error may produce the germline difference seen at one junction end. V gene TRBV7-2 combines with J gene TRBJ2-1; D tentatively fits TRBD1 or TRBD2 (6 bases each). Germline V CDR1 and CDR2: SGHTA, FQGNSA. CDR3 size: 15 residues. In DNA form, the CDR3 reads TGTGCCAGCAGCTTACGGGGGCCGGTTGTCAATGGGCAGTTCTTC. Amino acid sequence: CASSLRGPVVNGQFF.

The chain has TRBV7-3 and TRBJ1-2, with D unclear. Germline V gene sequence: CDR1 SGHTA, CDR2 FQGTGA. The V and J ends lost 5 bases and 3 bases respectively, with 10 bases between them. The CDR3 runs to 13 residues. In DNA form, the CDR3 reads TGTGCCAGCAGCCCCCAGATTGACTATGGCTACACCTTC. Translation: CASSPQIDYGYTF.

This rearrangement joins TRBV5-1 to TRBJ2-5, with D perhaps matching TRBD2 (5 bases). The end of the DNA is better explained by TRBJ2-1, so the J call may be wrong. The CDR3 totals 16 residues. Germline V gene lookup returns CDR1 SGHRS and CDR2 YFSETQ. The CDR3 DNA reads TGCGCCAGCAGCTTGGCCCTAGGTACCCGAGGGAATGAGCAGTTCTTC. This translates into CASSLALGTRGNEQFF.

The chain joins TRBV12-3 or TRBV12-4 to TRBJ2-2, with D perhaps TRBD2 (6 bases). CDR3 length: 16 amino acids. Trimming cost V 5 bases and J 2 bases, with 15 bases left between them. The CDR3 region has the DNA TGTGCCAGCAGTCCCTGGTCTAGCGTAAACACCGGGGAGCTGTTTTTT. Its translation: CASSPWSSVNTGELFF.

The chain joins TRBV5-6 to TRBJ2-5; possible D gene TRBD1, 7 bases. Trimming removed 0 bases at V and 3 bases at J, with 12 bases between. The CDR3 length is 15 residues. Per the germline V gene, CDR1 is SGHDT and CDR2 is YYEEEE. The DNA of the CDR3 is TGTGCCAGCAGCTTGGTTCAGGGGGGAGAAGAGACCCAGTACTTC. Translated: CASSLVQGGEETQYF.

V is TRBV5-6 and J is TRBJ1-2; D ambiguous. This CDR3 has 11 residues. Trimming removed 4 bases from V and 4 bases from J, with 5 bases in between. Germline V gene sequence: CDR1 SGHDT, CDR2 YYEEEE. The CDR3 DNA follows: TGTGCCAGCAGCCCCCCCTATGGCTACACCTTC. The encoded protein is CASSPPYGYTF.

This clonotype was observed a handful of times. This rearrangement joins TRBV6-2 or TRBV6-3 to TRBJ2-3; D is possibly TRBD1 or TRBD2 (5 bases each). The CDR3 sequence is 15 residues long. Germline assignment: CDR1 MNHEY and CDR2 SVGEGT. V was trimmed by 2 bases and J by 0 bases, leaving 9 bases between them. The CDR3 nucleotides read TGTGCCAGCAGTTACGTTCGGGGCAGCACAGATACGCAGTATTTT. Encoded protein: CASSYVRGSTDTQYF.

The chain links TRBV7-9 to TRBJ1-1; possibly TRBD1 for D (6 bases). There are 13 residues in the CDR3. The germline CDR1 and CDR2 sequences are SEHNR and FQNEAQ (reference sequence). V was trimmed by 5 bases and J by 6 bases, leaving 13 bases between them. The CDR3 coding sequence is TGTGCCAGCAGCCGGTTAGGACAGCCTGAAGCTTTCTTT. Translation gives CASSRLGQPEAFF.

The chain combines TRBV20-1 with TRBJ2-7; tentative D call: TRBD2 (6 bases). The CDR3 consists of 13 residues. Trimming removed 0 bases at V and 2 bases at J, with 8 bases between. Germline CDR1 is DFQATT and CDR2 is SNEGSKA (reference sequence). The CDR3 DNA reads TGCAGTGCTAGAGATGGAGGGGCCTACGAGCAGTACGTC. It is translated as CSARDGGAYEQYV.

This clonotype turned up a few times. V is TRBV25-1 and J is TRBJ2-5, with TRBD2 as a possible D gene (5 bases). Trimming took 1 base from V and 7 from J, leaving 13 bases between them. The CDR3 covers 14 residues. Looked up from germline, CDR1 is MGHDK and CDR2 is SYGVNS. The CDR3 here is CASSESGERVTQYF. DNA for the CDR3: TGTGCCAGCAGTGAATCGGGTGAGAGGGTGACCCAGTACTTC.

This clonotype was picked up a small number of times. The chain has TRBV6-6 and TRBJ2-5, with D possibly TRBD2 on 5 matching bases. The DNA matches TRBJ2-1 better at its end, which makes the J call doubtful. Germline loops: CDR1 MNHNY, CDR2 SVGAGI (reference sequence). CDR3 size: 12 residues. CDR3 sequence reads: CASSLDGEEQFF. CDR3 nucleotide sequence: TGTGCCAGCAGCCTGGATGGGGAGGAGCAGTTCTTC.

V gene TRBV6-1 combines with J gene TRBJ2-6, with D tentatively TRBD1 (5 bases). The CDR3 sequence is 18 residues long. Trimming removed 10 bases from V and 0 bases from J, with 22 bases in between. The germline V gene has CDR1 MNHNS and CDR2 SASEGT. This CDR3 reads CATPGAPSISSGANVLTF. The CDR3 bases are TGTGCCACCCCTGGGGCACCTTCTATTAGCTCTGGGGCCAACGTCCTGACTTTC.

The chain uses TRBV6-1 and TRBJ2-1, with D maybe TRBD2 (6 bases). Germline-derived CDR1 and CDR2 are MNHNS and SASEGT. Between the trimmed V and J ends, which lost 3 bases and 3 bases, there was a span of 18 bases. This CDR3 contains 17 residues. For the CDR3, the DNA is TGTGCCAGCAGTGATTGGGTTCGAGCGGGCCACTACAATGAGCAGTTCTTC. It codes for CASSDWVRAGHYNEQFF.

This clonotype came up once. The chain carries TRBV6-1 and TRBJ1-2; 7 bases are a match to TRBD1. Unmatched junction bases numbered 20, after V lost 8 bases and J lost 8 bases. Germline V gene lookup returns CDR1 MNHNS and CDR2 SASEGT. CDR3 size: 16 residues. The CDR3 coding sequence is TGTGCCAGCCGATCACTTATCGCGGGATCAGGGGGAGGCTACACCTTC. It yields the protein CASRSLIAGSGGGYTF.

The table lists this clonotype with a few counts. CDR3 nucleotides: TGTGCCAGCAGCCTGCTGAGACAGGCTAACTATGGCTACACCTTC. It codes for CASSLLRQANYGYTF. The chain joins TRBV5-6 to TRBJ1-2; maybe TRBD1 (6 bases). This CDR3 spans 15 amino acids. Germline V gives CDR1 SGHDT, CDR2 YYEEEE. V was cut by 4 bases and J by 0 bases, with 13 bases left in between.

Comment on this clonotype: The conserved closing phenylalanine or tryptophan is absent in this CDR3, likely reflecting a read error. The genes are TRBV29-1 and TRBJ2-3, with TRBD2 identical over 7 bases. CDR3 size: 15 residues. From germline, CDR1 is SQVTM and CDR2 ANQGSEA. The J segment lost 1 base and the V segment lost 6 bases, leaving 10 bases of the junction unmatched. CDR3 in amino acids: CSVAISGVGTDTQYY. In DNA form, the CDR3 reads TGCAGCGTGGCAATAAGCGGGGTTGGCACAGATACGCAGTATTAT.

This clonotype was seen a few times. The V gene is TRBV11-2, the J gene TRBJ2-3; no reliable D call. The V end lost 2 bases, the J end lost 0 bases, and 12 bases lay between the germline ends. The CDR3 is made up of 16 amino acids. Germline V lookup: CDR1 SGHAT, CDR2 FQNNGV. The CDR3 bases are TGTGCCAGCAGCTTATACGCGAGCGCTAGCACAGATACGCAGTATTTT. Translating gives CASSLYASASTDTQYF.